These 24 T cell receptor beta chains share one sample of origin, sequenced in a study of monozygotic twins with cystic fibrosis. Measured with immunoSEQ multiplex PCR; TCRdb has only the in-frame clones, and not every one. The profile shows 20,000 or so clones, about 97% of them singletons. Sequenced input: blood. These receptors all stem from a woman in her twenties or thirties with cystic fibrosis.

The genes are TRBV9 and TRBJ1-2; 9 positions agree with TRBD1. Germline trimming cut 2 bases from V and 2 bases from J; bases unmatched to any gene: 10. CDR1 is SGDLS, CDR2 YYNGEE, per germline. The CDR3 spans 17 residues. The CDR3 reads CASSVFNPGQGNYGYTF. The DNA of the CDR3 is TGTGCCAGCAGCGTCTTTAATCCGGGACAGGGAAACTATGGCTACACCTTC.

In DNA form, the CDR3 reads TGTGCCAGCAGCCAACTCTACGAGCAGTACTTC. Protein: CASSQLYEQYF. V is TRBV28 and J is TRBJ2-7; no clear D. V lost 6 bases and J lost 3, with 6 bases in between. Germline loops: CDR1 MDHEN, CDR2 SYDVKM. The CDR3 sequence is 11 residues long.

A note on this clone: An end of the junction differs from the germline gene, which may be a read error. V is TRBV20-1 and J is TRBJ1-1; D uncertain. Germline loops: CDR1 DFQATT, CDR2 SNEGSKA (reference sequence). The CDR3 has 11 residues. This CDR3 reads CNARWGTEAFF. DNA of the CDR3: TGCAATGCTAGATGGGGCACTGAAGCTTTCTTT.

V and J are TRBV19 and TRBJ1-1, with no clear D. CDR1 and CDR2 (germline): LNHDA, SQIVND (reference sequence). Trimming left V 4 bases short and J 1 base short, with 13 bases between. The CDR3 is made up of 15 amino acids. This CDR3 is CASSTLRGRNTEAFF. DNA of the CDR3: TGTGCCAGTAGTACCCTACGGGGTCGGAACACTGAAGCTTTCTTT.

The chain links TRBV6-1 to TRBJ1-1; 7 bases are shared with TRBD1. The CDR3 is 15 residues long. Per the germline V gene, CDR1 is MNHNS and CDR2 is SASEGT. V was clipped by 4 bases and J by 3 bases; unmatched bases: 8. DNA of the CDR3: TGTGCCAGCAGTGCGACACGCAGGGGGGACACTGAAGCTTTCTTT. Its protein product is CASSATRRGDTEAFF.

There are a few counts of this clone. The chain is built from TRBV7-2 and TRBJ1-2; the match to TRBD1 covers 9 bases. After removal of 4 bases from V and 6 bases from J, the junction contained 12 bases not matched to a gene. The V gene's germline CDR1 is SGHTA and CDR2 FQGNSA. The CDR3 runs to 16 residues. This CDR3 is CASSSDGTGFIDGYTF. Here the CDR3 DNA reads TGTGCCAGCAGCTCAGACGGGACAGGGTTTATCGATGGCTACACCTTC.

The chain carries TRBV16 and TRBJ2-3; tentatively, D is TRBD2 (5 bases). Looked up from germline, CDR1 is KGHSY and CDR2 is FQNENV. The CDR3 is 15 residues long. The V end was cut by 2 bases, the J end by 4 bases, with 13 bases between. The CDR3 is CASSQRAPGADTQYF. The CDR3 nucleotides are TGTGCCAGCAGCCAAAGGGCCCCCGGGGCAGATACGCAGTATTTT.

The chain carries TRBV14 and TRBJ2-1; possibly TRBD2 for D (6 bases). CDR1 is SGHDN and CDR2 is FVKESK in the germline V gene. CDR3 length equals 17 residues. V was pared by 2 bases and J by 6 bases, with 20 bases between. CDR3 amino acids: CASSQPLRAGLGNEQFF. As DNA, the CDR3 is TGTGCCAGCAGCCAACCTCTTCGAGCGGGTCTCGGCAATGAGCAGTTCTTC.

The chain employs TRBV6-6 and TRBJ1-2, with D hard to call. The CDR3 has 14 residues. V lost 2 bases and J lost 3, with 10 bases in between. Germline V gene lookup returns CDR1 MNHNY and CDR2 SVGAGI (reference sequence). CDR3 loop: CASSYAEKDYGYTF. The CDR3, as DNA: TGTGCCAGCAGTTACGCGGAAAAGGACTATGGCTACACCTTC.

The sample holds a few counts of this clone. The J gene is TRBJ1-1, the V gene TRBV5-1; TRBD1 aligns across 7 bases. This CDR3 region has 14 residues. Trimming at V came to 2 bases and at J to 0 bases, leaving 1 base not matched to a gene. Per the germline V gene, CDR1 is SGHRS and CDR2 is YFSETQ. CDR3 nucleotides: TGCGCCAGCAGCTTCGGGACAGTGAACACTGAAGCTTTCTTT. It encodes CASSFGTVNTEAFF.

The rearrangement joins TRBV6-5 to TRBJ1-5, with D hard to call. The germline V gene has CDR1 MNHEY and CDR2 SVGAGI. The CDR3 runs to 14 residues. Between the trimmed V and J ends, which lost 3 bases and 1 base, there was a span of 7 bases. In DNA, the CDR3 is TGTGCCAGCAGTTATTCTGTCAGCAATCAGCCCCAGCATTTT. Its translation: CASSYSVSNQPQHF.

The chain recombines TRBV18 with TRBJ2-6, with D perhaps TRBD1 or TRBD2 (5 bases each). The CDR3 has 18 residues. Germline V gives CDR1 KGHSH, CDR2 LQKENI. Trimming removed 6 bases at V and 1 base at J, with 19 bases between. CDR3 sequence reads: CASSPAPGTLSGANVLTF. In DNA, the CDR3 is TGTGCCAGCTCCCCTGCCCCGGGGACCTTATCTGGGGCCAACGTCCTGACTTTC.

The V and J genes are TRBV7-2 and TRBJ2-4; a possible D gene is TRBD2 (6 bases). In germline, CDR1 is SGHTA, CDR2 FQGNSA. V lost 5 bases and J lost 7, with 15 bases in between. The CDR3 runs 14 residues. This CDR3 reads CASSPTGGMNIQYF. The CDR3 DNA sequence: TGTGCCAGCAGCCCGACTGGGGGGATGAACATTCAGTACTTC.

The chain carries TRBV18 and TRBJ1-4; D not resolved. The CDR3 is 18 residues long. Germline-derived CDR1 and CDR2 are KGHSH and LQKENI. Trimming removed 3 bases at V and 8 bases at J, with 25 bases between. The DNA of the CDR3 is TGTGCCAGCTCACCCTATCAAACAACCGACCCCTGGGAGGAAAAACTGTTTTTT. Protein sequence: CASSPYQTTDPWEEKLFF. The variable domain in full, completed from reference TRBV18 and TRBJ1-4, reads NAGVMQNPRHLVRRRGQEARLRCSPMKGHSHVYWYRQLPEEGLKFMVYLQKENIIDESGMPKERFSAEFPKEGPSILRIQQVVRGDSAAYFCASSPYQTTDPWEEKLFFGSGTQLSVL.

The chain employs TRBV7-2 and TRBJ2-3; D assignment may be TRBD1 or TRBD2 (6 bases each). This CDR3 region has 16 residues. CDR1 is SGHTA, CDR2 FQGNSA, per germline. V lost 5 bases to trimming and J lost 0 bases, with 15 bases between them. CDR3 bases: TGTGCCAGCAGCCCCCAAGGAGGGGGGAGCACAGATACGCAGTATTTT. This translates into CASSPQGGGSTDTQYF.

This sequence joins TRBV4-1 and TRBJ1-5; D perhaps matches TRBD1 (6 bases). The CDR3 spans 13 residues. The germline gives CDR1 MGHRA, CDR2 YSYEKL. V lost 4 bases to trimming and J lost 7 bases, with 11 bases between them. The CDR3 bases are TGCGCCAGCAGCCGCCAAAGGGGGCAGCCCCAGCATTTT. Translating gives CASSRQRGQPQHF.

The genes are TRBV15 and TRBJ1-2; D call uncertain. Germline CDR1 reads LNHNV; CDR2 reads YYDKDF (reference sequence). V was shortened by 5 bases and J by 4 bases, with 14 bases between the two germline ends. CDR3 length: 14 residues. The CDR3: CATSATGRSYGYTF. The DNA of the CDR3 is TGTGCCACCAGCGCCACGGGGAGAAGCTATGGCTACACCTTC.

This clone was recorded only once. The chain joins TRBV5-6 to TRBJ2-5; a possible D gene is TRBD1 (5 bases). The V and J ends lost 2 bases and 1 base respectively, with 9 bases between them. There are 14 residues in the CDR3. Germline CDR1 and CDR2: SGHDT and YYEEEE. The CDR3 protein is CASSFGRGQETQYF. CDR3 sequence (DNA): TGTGCCAGCAGCTTCGGTAGGGGCCAAGAGACCCAGTACTTC.

The genes are TRBV6-1 and TRBJ2-1; no clear D gene. This CDR3 contains 14 residues. Germline loops: CDR1 MNHNS, CDR2 SASEGT. V gave up 2 bases and J gave up 5 bases, with 10 bases separating them. The CDR3 region is CASSELGYNNEQFF. CDR3 bases: TGTGCCAGCAGTGAACTGGGTTACAACAATGAGCAGTTCTTC.

The rearrangement joins TRBV9 to TRBJ1-6, with 10 bases identical to TRBD1. Trimming cost V 0 bases and J 8 bases; bases outside gene matches: 5. The length of the CDR3 is 16 residues. Germline CDR1 SGDLS, CDR2 YYNGEE. CDR3 sequence (DNA): TGTGCCAGCAGCGTAGGGTCGGGGACAGGGGATTCACCCCTCCACTTT. This codes for CASSVGSGTGDSPLHF.

V and J are TRBV7-9 and TRBJ1-3; maybe TRBD1 (5 bases). The CDR3 is made up of 16 amino acids. Trimming left V 1 base short and J 0 bases short, with 10 bases between. CDR1 SEHNR and CDR2 FQNEAQ come from the germline V gene (reference sequence). CDR3 sequence (DNA): TGTGCCAGCAGCTTAGGTCAGGGATACTCTGGAAACACCATATATTTT. Its protein product is CASSLGQGYSGNTIYF.

In DNA, the CDR3 is TGTGCCAGCAGAGATACGGGAGGGCACGAGCAGTACTTC. Translation gives CASRDTGGHEQYF. This chain links TRBV6-6 with TRBJ2-7, with 8 bases aligning to TRBD2. The CDR3 is 13 residues long. The germline gives CDR1 MNHNY, CDR2 SVGAGI (reference sequence). Trimming cost V 6 bases and J 5 bases; bases outside gene matches: 6.

This rearrangement joins TRBV15 to TRBJ1-3; D is unclear. Trimming took off 5 bases at V and 4 bases at J, with 9 bases between the two ends. The germline gives CDR1 LNHNV, CDR2 YYDKDF (reference sequence). The CDR3 has 13 residues. In DNA form, the CDR3 reads TGTGCCACCAGCCTTGGAGGAGGAAACACCATATATTTT. It codes for CATSLGGGNTIYF. The full variable domain, rest sourced from reference TRBV15 and TRBJ1-3, is DAMVIQNPRYQVTQFGKPVTLSCSQTLNHNVMYWYQQKSSQAPKLLFHYYDKDFNNEADTPDNFQSRRPNTSFCFLDIRSPGLGDTAMYLCATSLGGGNTIYFGEGSWLTVV.

The V and J genes are TRBV6-1 and TRBJ2-7, with D possibly being TRBD1 (5 bases). V lost 3 bases, J lost 7 bases, and 16 bases lay in between. CDR1 and CDR2 (germline): MNHNS, SASEGT. The CDR3 runs 14 residues. CDR3 region: CASSDLTEGREQYF. Here the CDR3 DNA reads TGTGCCAGCAGTGACTTGACAGAAGGTAGGGAGCAGTACTTC.